This T cell receptor (beta chain) was captured by sequencing in a study of T cells after yellow fever vaccination. General observations from the study: In post-booster samples, most primary-vaccination clones reappeared (about 96% CD4, 88% CD8). A small proportion of clonotypes was detected in both the CD4 and CD8 compartments.

TCRdb passed the 5' RACE reads through MiXCR, listing each CDR3 protein once. The data hold just under 600,000 distinct CDR3 sequences, with roughly 14% observed a single time. This clonotype was seen more than once but under ten times. Its specificity is not known. The starting material was PBMCs, obtained on the day of the yellow fever booster vaccination. The sequence was obtained from a man aged 30 to 39 who received the YFV17D yellow fever vaccine.

The CDR3 DNA is TGTGCCAGCAGCTTGACTGGACAGCGCAATGAGCAGTTCTTC. Translated: CASSLTGQRNEQFF. V is TRBV28 and J is TRBJ2-1; maybe TRBD1 (6 bases). This CDR3 is built from 14 residues. V lost 6 bases and J 6 bases, leaving 15 bases between the germline ends. CDR1 and CDR2 from the germline V gene are MDHEN and SYDVKM.